The 13 T cell receptor beta chains in this list originate from one sample, sequenced in a study of regulatory T cells in long-lasting Graves disease. For TCR beta, libraries came from iRepertoire HTBI primers and Arm-PCR of CDR3 regions. TCRdb re-called the multiplex PCR reads through MiXCR, storing one row per CDR3 protein. The sample has 250,000 to 300,000 distinct CDR3 sequences; 15% to 20% are singletons. Regarding time point: newly diagnosed GD, antithyroid drugs for less than 3 months. The TCR library was prepared using RNA isolated from PBMCs. This sample was shared with a second study, whose subject was T cells in Graves' hyperthyroidism and ophthalmopathy.

The sequencing used peripheral blood mononuclear cells (PBMCs), collected at new diagnosis, from a patient treated with antithyroid drugs. Every receptor here comes from a woman in her 30s with Graves disease.

A single count supports this clonotype. The rearrangement joins TRBV7-2 to TRBJ1-5, with D tentatively TRBD1 (5 bases). The CDR3 covers 13 residues. Germline V gene lookup returns CDR1 SGHTA and CDR2 FQGNSA. V was clipped by 5 bases and J by 8 bases, with 13 bases between them. CDR3 nucleotides: TGTGCCAGCAGCCGGGACGGGGGGGAGCCCCAGCATTTT. Translating it yields CASSRDGGEPQHF.

This clonotype was detected many times. This sequence joins TRBV20-1 and TRBJ2-1; D remains ambiguous. The CDR3 totals 15 residues. Looked up from germline, CDR1 is DFQATT and CDR2 is SNEGSKA (reference sequence). Trimming removed 6 bases from V and 0 bases from J, with 15 bases in between. The CDR3 sequence: CSAFRPKSSYNEQFF. CDR3 bases: TGCAGTGCGTTTAGACCCAAAAGCTCCTACAATGAGCAGTTCTTC.

Worth noting for this clonotype: A read error is possible here, since a much larger clone lies one base away. The V gene is TRBV12-3 or TRBV12-4, the J gene TRBJ1-2, with TRBD1 matching 7 bases. The CDR3 extends over 14 amino acids. CDR3 sequence: CAGRYTGVKGGYTF. For the CDR3, the DNA is TGTGCCGGCAGGTACACAGGGGTTAAGGGCGGCTACACCTTC.

V gene TRBV20-1 combines with J gene TRBJ2-7; 8 bases are a match to TRBD1. The ends lost 5 bases at V and 0 bases at J; junction bases unmatched: 9. Germline-derived CDR1 and CDR2 are DFQATT and SNEGSKA (reference sequence). The CDR3 contains 15 residues. Here the CDR3 reads CSAYHRDRYSYEQYF. CDR3 nucleotide sequence: TGCAGTGCTTACCACAGGGACAGGTACTCCTACGAGCAGTACTTC.

This clonotype occurred many times. This chain uses TRBV4-1 with TRBJ1-5, with D unclear. The CDR3 contains 15 residues. Per the germline V gene, CDR1 is MGHRA and CDR2 is YSYEKL. Trimming left V 3 bases short and J 0 bases short, with 9 bases between. The CDR3 bases are TGCGCCAGCAGCCAGGAAGATCTTAGCAATCAGCCCCAGCATTTT. It yields the protein CASSQEDLSNQPQHF.

This clonotype was seen repeatedly, ten times or more. V and J are TRBV6-2 or TRBV6-3 and TRBJ2-1, with D possibly being TRBD1 (5 bases). With 8 bases removed from V and 3 bases from J, the gap between germline ends came to 14 bases. The CDR3 has 14 residues. Germline CDR1 and CDR2: MNHEY and SVGEGT. For the CDR3, the DNA is TGTGCCAGCGGCTTGTCAGGGAACTACAATGAGCAGTTCTTC. Translation gives CASGLSGNYNEQFF.

V gene TRBV10-2 combines with J gene TRBJ1-2; D is unresolved. CDR1 is WSHSY and CDR2 is SAAADI in the germline V gene. There are 14 residues in the CDR3. With 2 bases removed from V and 3 bases from J, the gap between germline ends came to 10 bases. The CDR3 reads CASSEGVPHYGYTF. The CDR3 coding sequence is TGCGCCAGCAGTGAGGGGGTGCCCCACTATGGCTACACCTTC.

Many counts were recorded for this clonotype. V gene TRBV4-1 combines with J gene TRBJ2-2; weak D call: TRBD1 (5 bases). Germline V gives CDR1 MGHRA, CDR2 YSYEKL. V was trimmed by 0 bases and J by 3 bases, leaving 14 bases between them. The CDR3 is 17 amino acids. CDR3: CASSQDSRTPDTGELFF. CDR3 DNA: TGCGCCAGCAGCCAAGATTCTCGGACACCCGACACCGGGGAGCTGTTTTTT.

Details on this clonotype: A much larger clone lies a single base off, so this may be a read error. The V gene is TRBV18, the J gene TRBJ1-1; 8 bases are a match to TRBD1. From germline, CDR1 is KGHSH and CDR2 LQKENI. This CDR3 spans 13 amino acids. After removal of 4 bases from V and 7 bases from J, the junction contained 5 bases not matched to a gene. The CDR3 reads CASSLGQGDEAFF. The CDR3 DNA follows: TGTGCCAGCTCACTAGGACAGGGTGATGAAGCTTTCTTT.

Points on this clonotype: A read error may account for a junction end that differs from germline. The rearrangement joins TRBV7-7 to TRBJ2-2; D unresolved. Germline V gives CDR1 SSHAT, CDR2 FNYEAQ (reference sequence). This CDR3 is built from 14 residues. CDR3 DNA: TGTGCTAGCAGCTTAGAATTTAGGACCGGGGAGCTGTTTTTT. Encoded protein: CASSLEFRTGELFF. The complete variable domain, with remaining parts taken from reference TRBV7-7 and TRBJ2-2, reads GAGVSQSPRYKVTKRGQDVTLRCDPISSHATLYWYQQALGQGPEFLTYFNYEAQPDKSGLPSDRFSAERPEGSISTLTIQRTEQRDSAMYRCASSLEFRTGELFFGEGSRLTVL.

The sample holds many counts of this clonotype. This chain uses TRBV19 with TRBJ2-1; D gene uncertain. The CDR3 covers 13 residues. Deletions cut 3 bases from V and 3 bases from J, with 6 bases between. In germline, CDR1 is LNHDA, CDR2 SQIVND (reference sequence). The CDR3 DNA sequence: TGTGCCAGTAGTATCGGAGACTACAATGAGCAGTTCTTC. Protein product: CASSIGDYNEQFF.

This clonotype was detected a few times. The chain employs TRBV9 and TRBJ2-1; D gene ambiguous. Germline CDR1 and CDR2: SGDLS and YYNGEE. V was shortened by 0 bases and J by 6 bases, with 7 bases between the two germline ends. The CDR3 totals 13 residues. This chain's CDR3 is CASSVGQINEQFF. The CDR3 DNA is TGTGCCAGCAGCGTAGGGCAGATCAATGAGCAGTTCTTC.

At least ten counts were recorded for this clonotype. The chain joins TRBV7-2 to TRBJ1-3, with 7 bases fitting TRBD1. Germline lookup yields CDR1 SGHTA and CDR2 FQGNSA. This CDR3 has 17 residues. J was trimmed by 2 bases and V by 1 base; bases with no gene match: 8. Written as DNA, the CDR3 is TGTGCCAGCAGCTTAGTTTTCGGGACAGCTACTGGAAACACCATATATTTT. It yields the protein CASSLVFGTATGNTIYF.